A single sample gave rise to the 25 T cell receptor beta chains below, sequenced in a study of CD8 T cells in ankylosing spondylitis. TCRdb re-called the 5' RACE reads with MiXCR, one entry per CDR3 protein. The table records approximately 38,000 distinct CDR3 sequences, around 2.9% of them present only once. Material for sequencing was blood, either unsorted or a sorted T cell fraction (not recorded which). Receptors were obtained from a male donor with ankylosing spondylitis or in good health (not recorded which).

This clonotype appeared many times. The rearrangement joins TRBV9 to TRBJ2-1, with 10 bases identical to TRBD2. The CDR3 is 15 amino acids. The germline V gene encodes CDR1 SGDLS and CDR2 YYNGEE. Trimming at V came to 0 bases and at J to 9 bases, leaving 6 bases not matched to a gene. The DNA for the CDR3 is TGTGCCAGCAGCGTAGGGCTAGCGGGAGTTACTGAGCAGTTCTTC. Residues: CASSVGLAGVTEQFF.

This clonotype was observed many times. The chain is built from TRBV9 and TRBJ2-6; D is perhaps TRBD2 (5 bases). V gave up 3 bases and J gave up 0 bases, with 10 bases separating them. From germline, CDR1 is SGDLS and CDR2 YYNGEE. The CDR3 runs to 16 residues. The CDR3 is CASSGWRSSGANVLTF. The CDR3 DNA reads as TGTGCCAGCAGCGGGTGGAGGTCCTCTGGGGCCAACGTCCTGACTTTC.

This rearrangement joins TRBV9 to TRBJ2-1, with D possibly being TRBD2 (5 bases). CDR1 and CDR2 (germline): SGDLS, YYNGEE. Deletions cut 3 bases from V and 5 bases from J, with 15 bases between. The CDR3 sequence is 15 residues long. In DNA, the CDR3 is TGTGCCAGCAGCGCGATGGGAGAGGCCAACAATGAGCAGTTCTTC. This translates into CASSAMGEANNEQFF.

This clonotype was detected many times. The chain has TRBV9 and TRBJ1-1; 7 nucleotides match TRBD1. J was trimmed by 4 bases and V by 2 bases; bases with no gene match: 17. Germline CDR1 SGDLS, CDR2 YYNGEE. CDR3 length: 18 residues. The CDR3: CASSVAGTAFGYGTEAFF. The CDR3 coding sequence is TGTGCCAGCAGCGTCGCCGGGACAGCTTTCGGGTATGGCACTGAAGCTTTCTTT.

This chain joins TRBV9 and TRBJ2-2, with TRBD2 matching 8 bases. The germline V gene has CDR1 SGDLS and CDR2 YYNGEE. This CDR3 is 16 amino acids long. J was trimmed by 0 bases and V by 2 bases; bases with no gene match: 3. In DNA form, the CDR3 reads TGTGCCAGCAGCGTCCGTAGCGGGGCGAACACCGGGGAGCTGTTTTTT. Translated: CASSVRSGANTGELFF.

This clonotype occurred many times. The V call is TRBV9, the J call TRBJ2-3; D is unclear. The V end was cut by 4 bases, the J end by 2 bases, with 8 bases between. Germline V CDR1 and CDR2: SGDLS, YYNGEE. The CDR3 covers 13 residues. CDR3 bases: TGTGCCAGCAGCCCACTCGTCACAGATACGCAGTATTTT. Translated: CASSPLVTDTQYF.

The table lists this clonotype with many counts. This chain connects TRBV9 to TRBJ2-5, with D unresolved. V was trimmed by 3 bases and J by 7 bases, leaving 13 bases between them. The CDR3 loop spans 13 amino acids. Germline V CDR1 and CDR2: SGDLS, YYNGEE. The CDR3 coding sequence is TGTGCCAGCAGCGACCCCGGCCAGTTGACCCAGTACTTC. Encoded protein: CASSDPGQLTQYF.

This clonotype appeared many times. This chain joins TRBV9 and TRBJ2-7; 15 nucleotides line up with TRBD2. The V gene end was trimmed by 3 bases and the J gene end by 12 bases; junction bases not matched to a gene: 10. In germline, CDR1 is SGDLS, CDR2 YYNGEE. This CDR3 is 15 amino acids long. The chain's CDR3 is CASSDRTSGRGGMYF. The CDR3 nucleotides are TGTGCCAGCAGCGATCGGACTAGCGGGAGGGGGGGTATGTACTTC.

This clonotype was counted many times. The V and J genes are TRBV9 and TRBJ1-1; D not certain. Trimming removed 0 bases at V and 0 bases at J, with 6 bases between. CDR1 and CDR2 from the germline V gene are SGDLS and YYNGEE. The CDR3 extends over 14 amino acids. For the CDR3, the DNA is TGTGCCAGCAGCGTAGGAGAGATGAACACTGAAGCTTTCTTT. Translating gives CASSVGEMNTEAFF.

This clonotype was detected many times. V is TRBV9 and J is TRBJ2-1; D ambiguous. Trimming took 4 bases from V and 4 from J, leaving 9 bases between them. Germline-derived CDR1 and CDR2 are SGDLS and YYNGEE. The CDR3 contains 13 residues. The CDR3 loop reads CASSSNPYNEQFF. CDR3 bases: TGTGCCAGCAGCTCGAACCCTTACAATGAGCAGTTCTTC.

This clonotype was seen repeatedly, ten times or more. The V call is TRBV9, the J call TRBJ2-7; 8 bases align to TRBD1. The J segment lost 5 bases and the V segment lost 0 bases, leaving 10 bases of the junction unmatched. From germline, CDR1 is SGDLS and CDR2 YYNGEE. The CDR3 covers 16 residues. The CDR3 loop is CASSVARDRGMNEQYF. Written as DNA, the CDR3 is TGTGCCAGCAGCGTAGCTCGAGACAGGGGTATGAACGAGCAGTACTTC.

This clonotype came up a few times. This rearrangement joins TRBV9 to TRBJ2-7; D may be TRBD1 or TRBD2 (6 bases each). The CDR3 contains 14 residues. Deletions cut 2 bases from V and 7 bases from J, with 16 bases between. Germline V gene sequence: CDR1 SGDLS, CDR2 YYNGEE. The CDR3 nucleotides are TGTGCCAGCAGCGTGGAGGGGGGTCGTCGGGAGCAGTACTTC. Encoded protein: CASSVEGGRREQYF.

This clonotype showed up many times. This chain links TRBV9 with TRBJ2-5; no firm D call. V dropped 0 bases and J dropped 5 bases, with 11 bases sitting between them. The CDR3 has 14 residues. The V gene's germline CDR1 is SGDLS and CDR2 YYNGEE. The CDR3 DNA follows: TGTGCCAGCAGCGTAGGTGAGAAGAGGGAGACCCAGTACTTC. Translation gives CASSVGEKRETQYF.

This clonotype has at least ten counts. This chain uses TRBV9 with TRBJ2-7; D perhaps matches TRBD1 (5 bases). Trimming removed 0 bases from V and 2 bases from J, with 9 bases in between. The CDR3 runs to 14 residues. CDR1 and CDR2 (germline): SGDLS, YYNGEE. This CDR3 reads CASSVAGSPYEQYF. DNA for the CDR3: TGTGCCAGCAGCGTAGCAGGGTCCCCCTACGAGCAGTACTTC. Full variable domain (rest looked up from reference TRBV9 and TRBJ2-7): DSGVTQTPKHLITATGQRVTLRCSPRSGDLSVYWYQQSLDQGLQFLIQYYNGEERAKGNILERFSAQQFPDLHSELNLSSLELGDSALYFCASSVAGSPYEQYFGPGTRLTVT.

This clonotype came up many times. The CDR3 DNA is TGTGCCAGCAGCGTAGCTCCAGCGGTCACAGATACGCAGTATTTT. Its protein is CASSVAPAVTDTQYF. The chain joins TRBV9 to TRBJ2-3, with D maybe TRBD2 (5 bases). Trimming shortened V by 0 bases and J by 2 bases, and 10 bases separated the two germline ends. The V gene's germline CDR1 is SGDLS and CDR2 YYNGEE. The CDR3 contains 15 residues.

This clonotype was observed at least ten times. The chain's CDR3 is CASSWETGGTTEAFF. CDR3 nucleotide sequence: TGTGCCAGCAGCTGGGAGACAGGGGGGACCACTGAAGCTTTCTTT. The chain is built from TRBV9 and TRBJ1-1; 9 nucleotides align to TRBD1. Germline V lookup: CDR1 SGDLS, CDR2 YYNGEE. With 4 bases clipped from V and 4 bases from J, the junction kept 8 bases outside the gene matches. The CDR3 length is 15 residues.

This clonotype was counted ten times or more. The chain carries TRBV9 and TRBJ2-5, with a possible D match to TRBD2 (5 bases). The CDR3 sequence is 15 residues long. The germline CDR1 and CDR2 sequences are SGDLS and YYNGEE. Between the trimmed V and J ends, which lost 0 bases and 1 base, there was a span of 10 bases. CDR3 DNA: TGTGCCAGCAGCGTAGATGCGGGCGGCCAAGAGACCCAGTACTTC. Encoded protein: CASSVDAGGQETQYF.

This clonotype was counted many times. The chain links TRBV9 to TRBJ2-3; D gene ambiguous. V was shortened by 0 bases and J by 4 bases, with 12 bases between the two germline ends. Germline assignment: CDR1 SGDLS and CDR2 YYNGEE. The CDR3 is 15 amino acids. The CDR3 DNA sequence: TGTGCCAGCAGCGTAGAAGGGTATCCGGCAGATACGCAGTATTTT. As protein: CASSVEGYPADTQYF.

This clonotype was detected ten times or more. The V gene is TRBV9, the J gene TRBJ2-1; TRBD2 agrees at 8 bases. CDR1 and CDR2 (germline): SGDLS, YYNGEE. V lost 0 bases and J lost 6; bases outside the gene matches: 5. CDR3 length equals 15 residues. The CDR3 here is CASSVVSGSTNEQFF. The CDR3 region has the DNA TGTGCCAGCAGCGTAGTGAGCGGGAGCACCAATGAGCAGTTCTTC.

Ten or more counts support this clonotype. This chain's CDR3 is CASSGSGAYNEQFF. The DNA for the CDR3 is TGTGCCAGCAGCGGTAGCGGGGCTTACAATGAGCAGTTCTTC. The rearrangement uses TRBV9 and TRBJ2-1; 8 positions match TRBD2. The CDR3 loop spans 14 amino acids. The junction had 3 bases not matched to a gene; V was cut back by 3 bases and J by 4 bases. Germline V gene sequence: CDR1 SGDLS, CDR2 YYNGEE.

At least ten counts were recorded for this clonotype. The V gene is TRBV9, the J gene TRBJ2-5; D call uncertain. V shed 0 bases and J shed 5 bases, with 5 bases lying between them. This CDR3 is 12 amino acids long. Germline lookup yields CDR1 SGDLS and CDR2 YYNGEE. The CDR3 loop is CASSVDRETQYF. CDR3 DNA sequence: TGTGCCAGCAGCGTAGACCGCGAGACCCAGTACTTC.

The sample holds many counts of this clonotype. This rearrangement joins TRBV9 to TRBJ2-3; TRBD1 might be the D (8 bases). The CDR3 consists of 20 residues. Trimming took off 3 bases at V and 0 bases at J, with 26 bases between the two ends. Germline V gene data show CDR1 as SGDLS and CDR2 as YYNGEE. CDR3 sequence (DNA): TGTGCCAGCAGCGCCCGCGGGGACAGGTCTAGCGGCTCTAGCACAGATACGCAGTATTTT. This encodes CASSARGDRSSGSSTDTQYF.

In this sample, this clonotype turned up many times. The V gene is TRBV9, the J gene TRBJ2-5, with 9 bases lining up with TRBD2. The V gene end was trimmed by 0 bases and the J gene end by 3 bases; junction bases not matched to a gene: 6. The germline V gene has CDR1 SGDLS and CDR2 YYNGEE. The CDR3 runs 16 residues. CDR3 amino acids: CASSVGGSGREETQYF. The CDR3 nucleotides read TGTGCCAGCAGCGTAGGAGGTAGCGGGAGAGAAGAGACCCAGTACTTC.

Many counts were recorded for this clonotype. V is TRBV9 and J is TRBJ2-3, with D hard to call. V lost 3 bases to trimming and J lost 4 bases, with 15 bases between them. The germline gives CDR1 SGDLS, CDR2 YYNGEE. This CDR3 comprises 15 residues. In nucleotides, the CDR3 is TGTGCCAGCAGCGACCTTGGAGCTCGGGCAGATACGCAGTATTTT. It translates to CASSDLGARADTQYF.

This clonotype came up many times. This chain uses TRBV9 with TRBJ1-4, with D tentatively TRBD1 (5 bases). The germline V gene has CDR1 SGDLS and CDR2 YYNGEE. The CDR3 totals 16 residues. Trimming removed 4 bases at V and 5 bases at J, with 18 bases between. The DNA of the CDR3 is TGTGCCAGCAGCCCGACTCCGACAGTCCAGAATGAAAAACTGTTTTTT. Protein sequence: CASSPTPTVQNEKLFF.